This T cell receptor beta chain emerged from a study of identifying expanded T cells in peripheral blood (dated by TCRdb to about 2019). With regard to the full study: Technical replicates were generated by sequencing separate aliquots of the same genomic DNA pool, with four replicates compared pairwise.

Its CDR3 holds 11 amino acids, cysteine through phenylalanine. Only the CDR3 portion is preserved as DNA: 33 bases, with reading frame beginning at the first base. CDR1 and CDR2, looked up from the germline V gene, are MNHNS and SASEGT. V is clipped by 0 bases and J by 8 bases, and the sequence between their germline boundaries is 4 bases long. Concerning this clone: Its cognate antigen has yet to be identified. No base quality values were provided; no much bigger clone lies one nucleotide off.

During the collection period, no immune events, such as infections, were documented for the healthy donors. Blood repertoires from healthy donors were used as a training cohort for calibrating time-dependent variance in a beta-binomial model of differential abundance of T-cell clones. The training cohort included approximately 10 healthy donors, of whom 3 were female and 7 were male. Donor ages ranged from roughly 25 to 65 years, with an average of 43 years. Whole blood, obtained from a commercial supplier, was collected from each healthy donor at three time points spaced around two weeks apart. For immunosequencing, genomic DNA was extracted from whole blood that had not been sorted. The immunoSEQ Assay, which relies on bias-controlled multiplex PCR amplification of genomic DNA, was used to profile TCRbeta CDR3 regions. Under the source paper's analysis protocol: To quantify the absolute abundance of each unique TCRbeta CDR3 region, the sequences were collapsed and filtered. Differential abundance was assessed using a binomial (Fisher-equivalent) model and a beta-binomial model in which time-dependent variance fitted from healthy donors was added. Clones with fewer than 5 combined templates were removed, and differential abundance was called for clones with a Benjamini-Hochberg FDR below 0.01. The form v = (b*log(k)+a)^2 was used to model beta-binomial variance as a function of total template count across the two samples. Here the immuneACCESS table is served through TCRdb, limited to in-frame sequences with V and J called. Missing clones are a known gap in these copies; in checked studies unresolved V genes cover under half, and the rest lacks a known reason. That table supplies the V and J calls and clone size; D and trimming were determined from the DNA. In all, the sample holds around 94,000 clones, and 88% of those were seen once. 13% to 15% of the sample rests with the top ten.

General study outcomes and caveats: The authors expected that biological variance in healthy repertoires might rise further over much longer intervals, such as months to years. In all healthy donors, the variance in clone template counts between samples taken roughly 14 days apart rose significantly as total template count increased. Both the number of clones called differentially abundant and the false-positive rate were significantly reduced by the beta-binomial model across all healthy-donor time intervals. The binomial model flagged about 1.2 differentially abundant clones between technical replicates, compared with 15 to 17 over roughly 2 weeks and 19 over four weeks.

This sequence originates from a person between 18 and 75 years old in good health. Sequencing input: blood. The sequence is built from TRBV6-1 and TRBJ1-2, with the D gene call left open. CDR3 sequence: CASSEARGYTF. The DNA reads as follows: TGTGCCAGCAGTGAAGCACGGGGCTACACCTTC.